Only a few counts were recorded for the clone carrying this T cell receptor beta chain. The target antigen is unknown. These data belong to a study of T cell repertoires in cytomegalovirus infection. The overall study: Evidence of both CMV infection and a matching HLA type came from public TCR beta signatures.

TCRdb reprocessed the reads with MiXCR, giving one entry per CDR3 protein. The table includes about 900,000 distinct CDR3 sequences, less than 40% detected once. CDR1 MNHEY and CDR2 SMNVEV come from the germline V gene (reference sequence). V gave up 7 bases and J gave up 4 bases; unmatched junction bases: 9. The CDR3 runs 15 residues. The chain links TRBV27 to TRBJ1-4, with TRBD1 matching over 7 bases. Sequencing used cultured CD8+ T cells from PBMCs, obtained from culture after CMV antigen stimulation. This clonotype was sampled from a human donor in good health (CMV status not recorded). Some clones in this sample may be carry-over from other donors' samples. CDR3 protein: CASTPEGQLNEKLFF. CDR3 nucleotides: TGTGCCAGCACCCCGGAGGGACAGCTTAATGAAAAACTGTTTTTT. The entire variable domain, with the rest obtained from reference TRBV27 and TRBJ1-4, is as follows: EAQVTQNPRYLITVTGKKLTVTCSQNMNHEYMSWYRQDPGLGLRQIYYSMNVEVTDKGDVPEGYKVSRKEKRNFPLILESPSPNQTSLYFCASTPEGQLNEKLFFGSGTQLSVL.